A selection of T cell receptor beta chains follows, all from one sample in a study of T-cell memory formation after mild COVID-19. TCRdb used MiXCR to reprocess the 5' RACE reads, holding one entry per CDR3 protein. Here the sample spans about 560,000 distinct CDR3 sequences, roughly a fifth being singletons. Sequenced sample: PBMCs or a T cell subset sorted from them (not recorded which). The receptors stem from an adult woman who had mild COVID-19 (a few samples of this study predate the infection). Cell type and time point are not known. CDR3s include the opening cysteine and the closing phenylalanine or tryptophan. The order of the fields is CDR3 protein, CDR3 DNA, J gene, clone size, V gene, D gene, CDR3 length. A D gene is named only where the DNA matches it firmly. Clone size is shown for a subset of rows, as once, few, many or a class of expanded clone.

CASSFNWGDTQYF,TGTGCCAGCAGTTTCAATTGGGGAGATACGCAGTATTTT,TRBJ2-3,NA,TRBV12-3/TRBV12-4,NA,13
CATSDHTTGHNQPQHF,TGTGCCACCAGTGATCACACTACAGGGCACAATCAGCCCCAGCATTTT,TRBJ1-5,NA,TRBV24-1,NA,16
CASSSGLAGLTEQFF,TGTGCCAGCAGTTCCGGACTAGCGGGTCTAACTGAGCAGTTCTTC,TRBJ2-1,few,TRBV6-2/TRBV6-3,TRBD2,15
CSARDPGRRLGQPQHF,TGCAGTGCTAGAGATCCCGGCAGGAGGTTGGGTCAGCCCCAGCATTTT,TRBJ1-5,NA,TRBV20-1,NA,16
CASSMDRGPDTQYF,TGTGCCAGCAGTATGGACAGGGGGCCAGATACGCAGTATTTT,TRBJ2-3,NA,TRBV12-3/TRBV12-4,TRBD1,14
CASSQPSGRLFTGELFF,TGTGCCAGCAGCCAACCTTCAGGGCGTCTTTTCACCGGGGAGCTGTTTTTT,TRBJ2-2,few,TRBV3-1,NA,17
CASSVAGLSGGTYNEQFF,TGTGCCAGCAGCGTAGCGGGGCTTAGCGGGGGGACCTACAATGAGCAGTTCTTC,TRBJ2-1,NA,TRBV9,TRBD2,18
CSARGGVLEQYF,TGCAGTGCTAGGGGGGGTGTTCTCGAGCAGTACTTC,TRBJ2-7,NA,TRBV20-1,NA,12
CSARELAKNIQYF,TGCAGTGCCCGGGAACTAGCCAAAAACATTCAGTACTTC,TRBJ2-4,few,TRBV20-1,NA,13
CASSQARGNSPLHF,TGCGCCAGCAGCCAAGCCAGGGGTAATTCACCCCTCCACTTT,TRBJ1-6,few,TRBV4-3,NA,14
CASSRVGVVTEAFF,TGTGCCAGCTCACGGGTTGGGGTAGTCACTGAAGCTTTCTTT,TRBJ1-1,few,TRBV18,NA,14
CASSLSRRQDYEQYF,TGTGCCAGCAGCTTATCCCGTAGACAGGACTACGAGCAGTACTTC,TRBJ2-7,once,TRBV7-6,NA,15
CASSLVPAQSSTDTQYF,TGTGCCAGCAGCTTGGTTCCCGCTCAATCGAGCACAGATACGCAGTATTTT,TRBJ2-3,few,TRBV5-4,NA,17
CASSFARDGQNFYREQYF,TGTGCCAGCAGCTTCGCCCGGGACGGTCAAAATTTCTACCGCGAGCAGTACTTC,TRBJ2-7,few,TRBV21-1,NA,18
CASSGTSNTEAFF,TGTGCCAGCAGCGGGACATCGAACACTGAAGCTTTCTTT,TRBJ1-1,NA,TRBV7-6,NA,13
CASSRGLAGGNSYEQYF,TGTGCCAGCAGCAGAGGACTAGCGGGGGGCAACTCCTACGAGCAGTACTTC,TRBJ2-7,few,TRBV7-9,TRBD2,17
CASRIPGTNEKLFF,TGTGCCAGTAGAATACCCGGGACAAATGAAAAACTGTTTTTT,TRBJ1-4,NA,TRBV19,NA,14
CSARLPGPLTQYF,TGCAGTGCTAGACTTCCCGGGCCCCTTACGCAGTATTTT,TRBJ2-3,NA,TRBV20-1,NA,13
CASYFSGELFF,TGTGCCAGTTACTTCTCCGGGGAGCTGTTTTTT,TRBJ2-2,NA,TRBV2,NA,11
CSASDGGAISTEAFF,TGCAGTGCTAGTGATGGGGGCGCGATATCCACTGAAGCTTTCTTT,TRBJ1-1,few,TRBV20-1,NA,15
CASSPARDFYGYTF,TGCGCCAGCAGTCCCGCAAGGGATTTCTATGGCTACACCTTC,TRBJ1-2,few,TRBV5-1,NA,14
CASSQSRDRGETQYF,TGCGCCAGCAGTCAATCGCGCGACAGGGGAGAGACCCAGTACTTC,TRBJ2-5,many,TRBV23-1,TRBD1,15
CASSLDVPGGYTF,TGTGCCAGCAGCTTGGATGTGCCAGGTGGCTACACCTTC,TRBJ1-2,few,TRBV5-6,NA,13
CASSIGSGDGFNTGELFF,TGTGCCAGTAGTATCGGTAGCGGAGACGGGTTCAACACCGGGGAGCTGTTTTTT,TRBJ2-2,NA,TRBV19,NA,18
CASSILHLTSAYNEQFF,TGCGCCAGCAGCATCCTTCACTTGACTAGCGCATACAATGAGCAGTTCTTC,TRBJ2-1,few,TRBV5-1,TRBD2,17
CASSQGGSSGRSYNEQFF,TGTGCCAGCAGCCAAGGAGGTTCTAGCGGGAGGTCCTACAATGAGCAGTTCTTC,TRBJ2-1,NA,TRBV4-2,TRBD2,18
CASSLWPVRLVSGNTIYF,TGTGCCAGCAGCTTATGGCCCGTCAGACTCGTCTCTGGAAACACCATATATTTT,TRBJ1-3,NA,TRBV7-9,NA,18
CASRSSNLNTEAFF,TGTGCCAGCAGGTCGTCCAACCTGAACACTGAAGCTTTCTTT,TRBJ1-1,few,TRBV13,NA,14
CASSPLRGADTQYF,TGTGCCAGCAGCCCCCTCAGGGGTGCGGATACGCAGTATTTT,TRBJ2-3,few,TRBV11-3,NA,14
CASSLEGGRDRTDTQYF,TGCGCCAGCAGCTTGGAGGGCGGGAGAGACCGCACAGATACGCAGTATTTT,TRBJ2-3,NA,TRBV5-1,TRBD2,17
CASSHPDRGPLNYGYTF,TGCGCCAGCAGCCACCCGGACAGGGGACCCCTCAACTATGGCTACACCTTC,TRBJ1-2,many,TRBV5-1,TRBD1,17
CASREGLGEQYF,TGTGCCAGCAGAGAGGGACTTGGCGAGCAGTACTTC,TRBJ2-7,NA,TRBV6-2/TRBV6-3,NA,12
CASSAKGLVINEQFF,TGTGCCAGCAGCGCAAAGGGACTAGTTATCAATGAGCAGTTCTTC,TRBJ2-1,NA,TRBV7-6,TRBD2,15
CASRRGLAAYF,TGTGCCAGCAGGCGGGGACTAGCGGCGTACTTC,TRBJ2-7,NA,TRBV6-5,TRBD2,11
CASSPSPSGYEQYF,TGTGCCAGCAGCCCCTCGCCTAGCGGCTACGAGCAGTACTTC,TRBJ2-7,few,TRBV7-2,TRBD2,14
CASTIRPLAKNIQYF,TGTGCCAGCACCATCAGACCTCTAGCCAAAAACATTCAGTACTTC,TRBJ2-4,few,TRBV7-2,NA,15
CASNPSSMVAGGNEQFF,TGTGCCAGCAACCCCTCATCGATGGTAGCGGGAGGGAATGAGCAGTTCTTC,TRBJ2-1,once,TRBV2,TRBD2,17
CASSATGQLNTEAFF,TGTGCCAGCAGCGCAACGGGACAGTTGAACACTGAAGCTTTCTTT,TRBJ1-1,few,TRBV7-9,TRBD1,15
CASSLEAPSGGPQETQYF,TGTGCCAGCAGTTTAGAGGCTCCTAGCGGGGGGCCGCAAGAGACCCAGTACTTC,TRBJ2-5,NA,TRBV12-3/TRBV12-4,TRBD2,18
CASRTQGVGSPLHF,TGTGCCAGCAGGACACAGGGAGTGGGATCACCCCTCCACTTT,TRBJ1-6,once,TRBV27,NA,14
CASTLRGGQPQHF,TGTGCCAGCACCTTAAGGGGGGGTCAGCCCCAGCATTTT,TRBJ1-5,NA,TRBV12-3/TRBV12-4,NA,13
CASSLAGQVGEAFF,TGTGCCAGCAGTTTAGCTGGACAGGTCGGGGAAGCTTTCTTT,TRBJ1-1,NA,TRBV12-3/TRBV12-4,TRBD1,14
CASGLGQIRYYGYTF,TGTGCTAGTGGTTTAGGACAGATTCGTTACTATGGCTACACCTTC,TRBJ1-2,NA,TRBV12-5,NA,15
CASSLAIGTYSYEQYF,TGCGCCAGCAGCTTGGCCATAGGGACCTACTCCTACGAGCAGTACTTC,TRBJ2-7,NA,TRBV5-1,NA,16
CAWRVTDSGELFF,TGTGCCTGGAGGGTCACAGACTCCGGGGAGCTGTTTTTT,TRBJ2-2,few,TRBV30,NA,13
CASSQLDEQYF,TGTGCCAGCAGCCAGCTTGACGAGCAGTACTTC,TRBJ2-7,few,TRBV5-5,NA,11
CASSPPGWGTTYEQYF,TGTGCCAGCTCACCACCGGGTTGGGGGACAACCTACGAGCAGTACTTC,TRBJ2-7,few,TRBV18,NA,16
CASSYSIQGSDTQYF,TGTGCCAGCAGTTACTCGATACAGGGATCAGATACGCAGTATTTT,TRBJ2-3,few,TRBV6-5,NA,15
CSARDLLRTGGYGYTF,TGCAGTGCTAGAGATCTTTTAAGGACGGGGGGCTATGGCTACACCTTC,TRBJ1-2,few,TRBV20-1,NA,16
CASSYGVRTYEQYF,TGTGCCAGCAGTTACGGTGTCAGAACCTACGAGCAGTACTTC,TRBJ2-7,NA,TRBV6-2/TRBV6-3,NA,14